Presented here are 14 T cell receptor beta chains from one specimen sequenced in a study of radiation and T cells in renal cell carcinoma. Time point denoted: blood 2 weeks post-SBRT. Treatment here: 15 Gy SBRT to primary tumor, nephrectomy 4 weeks later. The method was immunoSEQ multiplex PCR; TCRdb's version includes in-frame clones alone and lacks a portion of them. The sample comprises some 72,000 clones, roughly 82% of which are singletons, and around 5.5% rests with the top ten. The material sequenced was blood, taken from a patient whose treatment included radiotherapy and nephrectomy. Receptors were obtained from a man in his sixties with renal cell carcinoma.

The chain recombines TRBV18 with TRBJ2-7; a possible D gene is TRBD1 (6 bases). Germline V gives CDR1 KGHSH, CDR2 LQKENI. V lost 4 bases and J lost 7, with 17 bases in between. This CDR3 comprises 14 residues. Here the CDR3 DNA reads TGTGCCAGCTCACGGCGACAGGACCTCTGGGAGCAGTACTTC. Translating gives CASSRRQDLWEQYF.

The rearrangement joins TRBV28 to TRBJ2-3; 8 bases are a match to TRBD2. This CDR3 region has 18 residues. Germline V gene lookup returns CDR1 MDHEN and CDR2 SYDVKM. With V trimmed by 3 bases and J by 2 bases, 13 bases remained unmatched. The CDR3 DNA sequence: TGTGCCAGCAGTTTCTCCCCTAGCGGGTCCGACTTCACAGATACGCAGTATTTT. Translated, it gives CASSFSPSGSDFTDTQYF. The whole variable domain, filled in from reference TRBV28 and TRBJ2-3, reads DVKVTQSSRYLVKRTGEKVFLECVQDMDHENMFWYRQDPGLGLRLIYFSYDVKMKEKGDIPEGYSVSREKKERFSLILESASTNQTSMYLCASSFSPSGSDFTDTQYFGPGTRLTVL.

This clone was seen only a few times. The gene calls are TRBV19 and TRBJ1-3, with TRBD1 matching over 8 bases. Germline values: CDR1 LNHDA, CDR2 SQIVND (reference sequence). Germline trimming cut 11 bases from V and 5 bases from J; bases unmatched to any gene: 8. The CDR3 loop spans 13 amino acids. In DNA form, the CDR3 reads TGTGCCTGCCAACGGGACAGGAGAAACACCATATATTTT. Encoded protein: CACQRDRRNTIYF.

The chain couples TRBV6-6 to TRBJ2-5, with D tentatively TRBD1 (5 bases). V was trimmed by 6 bases and J by 0 bases, leaving 14 bases between them. CDR1 is MNHNY and CDR2 is SVGAGI in the germline V gene (reference sequence). CDR3 length: 15 residues. The CDR3 DNA reads as TGTGCCAGCAGGACAGTGGGTTCATACCAAGAGACCCAGTACTTC. This gives the protein CASRTVGSYQETQYF.

This clone was detected a few times. The chain is built from TRBV15 and TRBJ2-1; 8 nucleotides line up with TRBD1. V was clipped by 2 bases and J by 9 bases; unmatched bases: 3. Germline CDR1 and CDR2: LNHNV and YYDKDF (reference sequence). The CDR3 covers 13 residues. The CDR3 here is CATSRQGASEQFF. CDR3 DNA: TGTGCCACCAGCAGACAGGGGGCAAGTGAGCAGTTCTTC.

The chain has TRBV7-3 and TRBJ1-3, with unresolved D. The V and J ends lost 8 bases and 0 bases respectively, with 11 bases between them. This CDR3 contains 14 residues. CDR1 and CDR2 from the germline V gene are SGHTA and FQGTGA. This CDR3 is CASSDGASGNTIYF. The CDR3 DNA is TGTGCCAGCTCGGACGGAGCCTCTGGAAACACCATATATTTT.

The CDR3: CSAAVGGSRETQYF. Here the CDR3 DNA reads TGCAGCGCCGCAGTCGGCGGCAGTAGGGAGACCCAGTACTTC. The chain links TRBV29-1 to TRBJ2-5; no clear D gene. CDR1 and CDR2 (germline): SQVTM, ANQGSEA. Trimming took 7 bases from V and 5 from J, leaving 20 bases between them. The length of the CDR3 is 14 residues.

This clone appeared a single time. The V and J genes are TRBV20-1 and TRBJ2-7; perhaps TRBD1 as D (5 bases). The CDR3 contains 11 residues. The ends were cut back, 4 bases at V and 5 bases at J, with 9 bases in the middle. Germline CDR1 and CDR2: DFQATT and SNEGSKA (reference sequence). The CDR3 coding sequence is TGCAGTGCTAACTGGGGCGACGAGCAGTACTTC. Its protein is CSANWGDEQYF.

The chain couples TRBV10-1 to TRBJ2-1, with D perhaps TRBD2 (5 bases). Germline CDR1 and CDR2: WNHNN and SYGVQD (reference sequence). The CDR3 extends over 16 amino acids. The V gene lost 0 bases and the J gene lost 5 bases, with 14 bases spanning the gap. The CDR3 region is CASSESRSNGNNEQFF. CDR3 in DNA: TGCGCCAGCAGTGAGTCGAGGTCCAACGGGAACAATGAGCAGTTCTTC.

V usage is TRBV7-2 and J usage is TRBJ2-2; 15 bases map to TRBD2. The CDR3 sequence is 18 residues long. V dropped 1 base and J dropped 1; count of bases not matched to a gene: 1. Per germline, CDR1 SGHTA and CDR2 FQGNSA. CDR3 loop: CASSLGGLAGGNTGELFF. CDR3 nucleotide sequence: TGTGCCAGCAGCTTAGGGGGACTAGCGGGAGGGAACACCGGGGAGCTGTTTTTT.

J is TRBJ2-5 and V is TRBV11-3; 11 bases match TRBD2. The V gene's germline CDR1 is SGHNT and CDR2 YENEEA. Trimming at V came to 2 bases and at J to 4 bases, leaving 3 bases not matched to a gene. This CDR3 has 15 residues. CDR3 loop: CASSLSGLAGETQYF. The CDR3 DNA is TGTGCCAGCAGCTTATCTGGACTAGCGGGAGAGACCCAGTACTTC.

The chain combines TRBV7-9 with TRBJ2-7; 9 bases agree with TRBD1. Germline-derived CDR1 and CDR2 are SEHNR and FQNEAQ (reference sequence). The CDR3 is 15 amino acids. V lost 1 base to trimming and J lost 3 bases; unmatched junction nucleotides: 4. Here the CDR3 reads CASSLEGQGIYEQYF. In nucleotides, the CDR3 is TGTGCCAGCAGCTTAGAGGGACAGGGTATCTACGAGCAGTACTTC.

V usage is TRBV7-2 and J usage is TRBJ2-5, with TRBD2 as a possible D gene (5 bases). Germline V gene lookup returns CDR1 SGHTA and CDR2 FQGNSA. The CDR3 is made up of 15 amino acids. The V end was cut by 0 bases, the J end by 7 bases, with 15 bases between. CDR3 coding DNA: TGTGCCAGCAGCTTAGCGTTGGACTGGCAACTGACCCAGTACTTC. It translates to CASSLALDWQLTQYF. Combining the CDR3 with reference TRBV7-2 and TRBJ2-5 gives the whole variable domain GAGVSQSPSNKVTEKGKDVELRCDPISGHTALYWYRQSLGQGLEFLIYFQGNSAPDKSGLPSDRFSAERTGGSVSTLTIQRTQQEDSAVYLCASSLALDWQLTQYFGPGTRLLVL.

This clone has just a few counts. The chain uses TRBV29-1 and TRBJ2-2; TRBD1 matches at 8 bases. CDR3 size: 14 residues. The J segment lost 2 bases and the V segment lost 3 bases, leaving 2 bases of the junction unmatched. Germline values: CDR1 SQVTM, CDR2 ANQGSEA. Written as DNA, the CDR3 is TGCAGCGTTGATGGACAGGGTAACACCGGGGAGCTGTTTTTT. It encodes CSVDGQGNTGELFF.